Presented here are 20 T cell receptor beta chains from one specimen sequenced in a study of T cells in Graves' hyperthyroidism and ophthalmopathy. Amplified TCR beta CDR3 regions came from RNA transcripts. Researchers ran a first-round RT-PCR on the TCR CDR3 using the HTBI primer set. TCRdb re-derived calls from the multiplex PCR reads in MiXCR, one entry per CDR3 protein. The sample consists of approximately 500,000 distinct CDR3 sequences, 35% to 55% of them appearing once. The material sequenced was peripheral blood or thyroid tissue (not recorded which). The receptors here all came from a woman between 18 and 29 years old with Graves' hyperthyroidism.

This chain joins TRBV20-1 and TRBJ2-5, with 11 bases fitting TRBD2. Per germline, CDR1 DFQATT and CDR2 SNEGSKA (reference sequence). V lost 0 bases and J lost 3; bases outside the gene matches: 6. The CDR3 is made up of 16 amino acids. The CDR3 region is CSARDWQGLAEETQYF. As DNA, the CDR3 is TGCAGTGCTAGAGATTGGCAGGGACTAGCGGAAGAGACCCAGTACTTC.

This clonotype showed up many times. The chain has TRBV20-1 and TRBJ2-5, with TRBD1 as a possible D gene (6 bases). CDR1 DFQATT and CDR2 SNEGSKA come from the germline V gene (reference sequence). The CDR3 length is 16 residues. Trimming removed 0 bases at V and 1 base at J, with 15 bases between. CDR3 in DNA: TGCAGTGCTAGAGATGCGGACAGCCATACCCAAGAGACCCAGTACTTC. Translation gives CSARDADSHTQETQYF.

The chain recombines TRBV6-2 or TRBV6-3 with TRBJ1-5, with a tentative D call TRBD1 (6 bases). V shed 1 base and J shed 11 bases, with 18 bases lying between them. Germline CDR1 is MNHEY and CDR2 is SVGEGT. This CDR3 has 15 residues. The CDR3 nucleotides read TGTGCCAGCAGTTACTTCTTCGGGGGCAAAGAGACCCAGCATTTT. This encodes CASSYFFGGKETQHF.

At least ten counts were recorded for this clonotype. This chain uses TRBV2 with TRBJ2-5; D gene uncertain. V was trimmed by 1 base and J by 1 base, leaving 10 bases between them. This CDR3 is built from 15 residues. Germline CDR1 is SNHLY and CDR2 is FYNNEI. This CDR3 reads CASSEVAALQETQYF. CDR3 nucleotides: TGTGCCAGCAGTGAAGTGGCTGCCCTCCAAGAGACCCAGTACTTC.

This chain connects TRBV3-1 to TRBJ2-2; tentative D call: TRBD1 (5 bases). The CDR3 has 16 residues. Deletions cut 3 bases from V and 5 bases from J, with 16 bases between. The V gene's germline CDR1 is LGHDT and CDR2 YNNKEL (reference sequence). CDR3 DNA: TGTGCCAGCAGCCAGGGTTGGCAGGGTAGGACCGGGGAGCTGTTTTTT. Translation gives CASSQGWQGRTGELFF.

This clonotype was observed a handful of times. The V gene is TRBV7-8, the J gene TRBJ2-1, with D maybe TRBD1 (6 bases). This CDR3 has 14 amino acids. The V gene's germline CDR1 is SGHVS and CDR2 FQNEAQ. The V and J ends lost 6 bases and 0 bases respectively, with 9 bases between them. CDR3 loop: CASRQGSSYNEQFF. DNA for the CDR3: TGTGCCAGCAGGCAGGGGAGCTCCTACAATGAGCAGTTCTTC.

This clonotype showed up many times. V gene TRBV5-1 combines with J gene TRBJ2-7, with D unresolved. Germline lookup yields CDR1 SGHRS and CDR2 YFSETQ. The ends were cut back, 1 base at V and 6 bases at J, with 20 bases in the middle. This CDR3 is built from 16 residues. CDR3 sequence (DNA): TGCGCCAGCAGCTTGAGTGATAGCCCGGTGGTGGGCGAGCAGTACTTC. Amino acids: CASSLSDSPVVGEQYF.

At least ten counts were recorded for this clonotype. V usage is TRBV7-2 and J usage is TRBJ2-5, with D uncertain. The CDR3 runs 11 residues. Per germline, CDR1 SGHTA and CDR2 FQGNSA. The germline V and J ends were trimmed by 1 base and 7 bases, with 4 bases remaining between them. Written as DNA, the CDR3 is TGTGCCAGCAGCTTAGAGGGGACCCAGTACTTC. It specifies CASSLEGTQYF.

A remark on this clonotype: This CDR3 fails to terminate in the conserved phenylalanine or tryptophan, so it likely reflects a read error. V is TRBV24-1 and J is TRBJ1-1; D remains ambiguous. This CDR3 is built from 14 residues. Germline CDR1 reads KGHDR; CDR2 reads SFDVKD. The CDR3 reads CASSPQRLNTEAFL. DNA of the CDR3: TGTGCCAGCAGTCCGCAGAGATTGAACACTGAAGCTTTCCTT.

This clonotype was observed a few times. A much larger clone sits a single nucleotide away, making a read error possible. This chain connects TRBV20-1 to TRBJ1-1; TRBD1 is a possible D gene (6 bases). Germline values: CDR1 DFQATT, CDR2 SNEGSKA (reference sequence). This CDR3 comprises 12 residues. Trimming removed 3 bases at V and 12 bases at J, with 17 bases between. For the CDR3, the DNA is TGCAGTGCTAGGGGAGGGGGTGGTCGAACTTTCTTT. This codes for CSARGGGGRTFF.

The gene calls are TRBV24-1 and TRBJ1-5, with no clear D. CDR3 size: 12 residues. Germline V CDR1 and CDR2: KGHDR, SFDVKD. Trimming stripped 6 bases from V and 6 bases from J, with 8 bases between. Here the CDR3 reads CATSRDGQPQHF. The CDR3 nucleotides are TGTGCCACCAGTAGAGACGGTCAGCCCCAGCATTTT.

V and J are TRBV6-2 or TRBV6-3 and TRBJ2-2; TRBD1 might be the D (5 bases). Between the trimmed V and J ends, which lost 9 bases and 6 bases, there was a span of 17 bases. Germline CDR1 MNHEY, CDR2 SVGEGT. The CDR3 has 14 residues. CDR3 in amino acids: CASLHLGPPGELFF. CDR3 nucleotides: TGTGCCAGTCTCCATTTGGGGCCGCCCGGGGAGCTGTTTTTT.

This clonotype was recorded at least ten times. This chain joins TRBV19 and TRBJ1-2; perhaps TRBD1 as D (5 bases). V was cut by 7 bases and J by 4 bases, with 19 bases left in between. Germline loops: CDR1 LNHDA, CDR2 SQIVND (reference sequence). This CDR3 is built from 15 residues. In DNA, the CDR3 is TGTGCCAGTACCCCCGGGGACGGAGTGGCCTATGGCTACACCTTC. Protein sequence: CASTPGDGVAYGYTF.

This clonotype was detected only once. The chain links TRBV24-1 to TRBJ1-5, with TRBD1 matching over 9 bases. Losses at the gene ends were 2 bases for V and 11 bases for J; bases not matched to a gene: 12. Per the germline V gene, CDR1 is KGHDR and CDR2 is SFDVKD. The CDR3 spans 16 residues. The CDR3 sequence: CATSDSTGTGRQTQHF. The CDR3 region has the DNA TGTGCCACCAGTGATTCCACCGGGACAGGGCGACAGACCCAGCATTTT.

Remarks on this clonotype: The junction departs from germline at one end; a sequencing error may be responsible. The chain joins TRBV19 to TRBJ2-2, with a weak D call TRBD1 (6 bases). This CDR3 spans 14 amino acids. Germline V CDR1 and CDR2: LNHDA, SQIVND (reference sequence). The CDR3, as DNA: TGTGCCAGTAGCCTTCAGGGGATAACCGGGGAGCTGGTTTTT. Translated, it gives CASSLQGITGELVF.

The V and J genes are TRBV10-3 and TRBJ2-6, with a weak D call TRBD1 (5 bases). V lost 5 bases, J lost 0 bases, and 11 bases lay in between. The CDR3 totals 16 residues. Germline assignment: CDR1 ENHRY and CDR2 SYGVKD. The DNA of the CDR3 is TGTGCCATCAGTCAACAGGCAAGCTCTGGGGCCAACGTCCTGACTTTC. This encodes CAISQQASSGANVLTF.

This clonotype showed up many times. The rearrangement joins TRBV6-5 to TRBJ1-5, with 10 bases matching TRBD1. Losses at the gene ends were 6 bases for V and 2 bases for J; bases not matched to a gene: 7. The CDR3 is 16 amino acids. Per the germline V gene, CDR1 is MNHEY and CDR2 is SVGAGI. The CDR3 protein is CASRRLTGGGNQPQHF. CDR3 nucleotides: TGTGCCAGCAGGAGGTTGACAGGGGGCGGCAATCAGCCCCAGCATTTT.

A note on this clonotype: Germline and junction disagree at one end, which may indicate a read error. V is TRBV2 and J is TRBJ1-4, with D perhaps matching TRBD1 (5 bases). CDR1 is SNHLY, CDR2 FYNNEI, per germline. The length of the CDR3 is 15 residues. The CDR3 DNA follows: TGTGCCAGCAGCCCGCGGCATGGGGCTAACGAAAAACTGTTTTTT. It codes for CASSPRHGANEKLFF.

The DNA for the CDR3 is TGCAGTGCTCAGGGGGGAGTAGCGGGAGGTCGTGAGCAGTTCTTC. Translating it yields CSAQGGVAGGREQFF. This chain joins TRBV20-1 and TRBJ2-1; TRBD2 aligns across 10 bases. Germline trimming cut 5 bases from V and 9 bases from J; bases unmatched to any gene: 13. CDR1 DFQATT and CDR2 SNEGSKA come from the germline V gene (reference sequence). The CDR3 covers 15 residues.

This clonotype was counted once. The chain recombines TRBV7-3 with TRBJ1-2; D is unclear. Germline values: CDR1 SGHTA, CDR2 FQGTGA. With 2 bases removed from V and 8 bases from J, the gap between germline ends came to 15 bases. The CDR3 is made up of 14 amino acids. The CDR3 here is CASSLSAASRGYTF. Written as DNA, the CDR3 is TGTGCCAGCAGCTTATCGGCAGCCTCTAGGGGCTACACCTTC.